The next 25 T cell receptor beta chains were all read from a single sample in a study of blood T cell repertoires in COVID-19. The protocol was immunoSEQ multiplex PCR, while the TCRdb copy is restricted to in-frame clones and leaves out a portion. The data show under 300,000 clones, 84% seen once. Sequencing was done on a sample of peripheral blood. These receptors originate from a man aged 35-49 years who had recovered from COVID-19.

The rearrangement uses TRBV29-1 and TRBJ1-1; 7 positions match TRBD1. J was trimmed by 2 bases and V by 6 bases; bases with no gene match: 3. Germline V gene sequence: CDR1 SQVTM, CDR2 ANQGSEA. There are 12 residues in the CDR3. CDR3 loop: CSVGQSNTEAFF. CDR3 in DNA: TGCAGCGTGGGACAGTCAAACACTGAAGCTTTCTTT.

This chain links TRBV10-3 with TRBJ1-6; TRBD1 matches 7 bases. Trimming took 7 bases from V and 7 from J; bases not matched to a gene: 4. This CDR3 has 13 amino acids. The germline gives CDR1 ENHRY, CDR2 SYGVKD. CDR3 sequence reads: CAIKGTVNSPLHF. DNA of the CDR3: TGTGCCATCAAGGGGACAGTGAATTCACCCCTCCACTTT.

The chain combines TRBV3-1 (or the pseudogene TRBV3-2) with TRBJ2-5; 8 nucleotides align to TRBD2. Germline V gene data show CDR1 as LGHDT and CDR2 as YNNKEL (reference sequence). The CDR3 contains 18 residues. The V and J ends lost 0 bases and 0 bases, in that order; junction bases with no gene match: 9. The CDR3 here is CASSQEVLAGWYQETQYF. CDR3 nucleotides: TGTGCCAGCAGCCAAGAAGTTCTAGCGGGTTGGTACCAAGAGACCCAGTACTTC.

CDR3 sequence: CASSRDTNTANTGELFF. CDR3 DNA sequence: TGCGCCAGCAGCCGGGACACAAACACCGCGAACACCGGGGAGCTGTTTTTT. The chain is built from TRBV5-1 and TRBJ2-2; D perhaps matches TRBD1 (6 bases). V lost 4 bases to trimming and J lost 0 bases, with 16 bases between them. This CDR3 contains 17 residues. The germline gives CDR1 SGHRS, CDR2 YFSETQ.

Here the CDR3 reads CASSMSGTVNSPLHF. In nucleotides, the CDR3 is TGTGCCAGTAGTATGTCCGGGACAGTCAATTCACCCCTCCACTTT. The chain combines TRBV19 with TRBJ1-6; 7 bases align to TRBD1. Per the germline V gene, CDR1 is LNHDA and CDR2 is SQIVND (reference sequence). The J segment lost 7 bases and the V segment lost 3 bases, leaving 6 bases of the junction unmatched. The CDR3 spans 15 residues. Full variable domain (rest looked up from reference TRBV19 and TRBJ1-6): DGGITQSPKYLFRKEGQNVTLSCEQNLNHDAMYWYRQDPGQGLRLIYYSQIVNDFQKGDIAEGYSVSREKKESFPLTVTSAQKNPTAFYLCASSMSGTVNSPLHFGNGTRLTVT.

The chain recombines TRBV2 with TRBJ1-2; no reliable D call. CDR3 length: 16 residues. The V gene lost 8 bases and the J gene lost 4 bases, with 23 bases spanning the gap. Germline CDR1 is SNHLY and CDR2 is FYNNEI. The CDR3 here is CASEVDSLLSSYGYTF. CDR3 bases: TGTGCCAGCGAAGTCGACTCCTTGTTGTCCTCCTATGGCTACACCTTC.

The V and J genes are TRBV4-1 and TRBJ2-3; 7 bases line up with TRBD2. This CDR3 contains 15 residues. Germline assignment: CDR1 MGHRA and CDR2 YSYEKL. The V gene end was trimmed by 1 base and the J gene end by 6 bases; junction bases not matched to a gene: 7. CDR3 sequence reads: CASSQVHTAGDTQYF. The CDR3 region has the DNA TGCGCCAGCAGCCAAGTTCATACAGCGGGGGATACGCAGTATTTT.

This clone was detected only a few times. The chain carries TRBV7-9 and TRBJ1-1, with 9 bases that match TRBD1. The CDR3 is 16 amino acids. J was trimmed by 0 bases and V by 2 bases; bases with no gene match: 4. CDR1 is SEHNR, CDR2 FQNEAQ, per germline (reference sequence). CDR3 DNA sequence: TGTGCCAGCAGCTTACTCCGGGACAGGGTGAACACTGAAGCTTTCTTT. Amino acids: CASSLLRDRVNTEAFF.

V is TRBV28 and J is TRBJ1-2, with 7 bases aligning to TRBD1. The CDR3 extends over 13 amino acids. V was pared by 1 base and J by 6 bases, with 2 bases of the junction left unmatched. Germline V CDR1 and CDR2: MDHEN, SYDVKM. The CDR3 spells CASSLFQGDGYTF. The CDR3 DNA is TGTGCCAGCAGTTTATTCCAGGGGGATGGCTACACCTTC.

The chain joins TRBV9 to TRBJ2-1; 7 bases fit TRBD2. The length of the CDR3 is 14 residues. V shed 4 bases and J 6 bases; nucleotides not matched to a gene: 7. CDR1 and CDR2 (germline): SGDLS, YYNGEE. Written as DNA, the CDR3 is TGTGCCAGCAGCCCATCTGGGGGGGGCAATGAGCAGTTCTTC. Protein product: CASSPSGGGNEQFF.

This sequence joins TRBV4-1 and TRBJ2-5; D possibly corresponds to TRBD1 (6 bases). V was clipped by 2 bases and J by 5 bases, with 18 bases between them. This CDR3 comprises 16 residues. Germline V CDR1 and CDR2: MGHRA, YSYEKL. The CDR3 DNA is TGCGCCAGCAGCCAACTGGGACATCTAGACGGGGAGACCCAGTACTTC. This encodes CASSQLGHLDGETQYF.

The chain joins TRBV7-6 to TRBJ1-4; D ambiguous. V lost 1 base, J lost 5 bases, and 8 bases lay in between. There are 14 residues in the CDR3. Looked up from germline, CDR1 is SGHVS and CDR2 is FNYEAQ. The CDR3 is CASSLGTANEKLFF. The CDR3 nucleotides are TGTGCCAGCAGCTTAGGGACTGCGAATGAAAAACTGTTTTTT.

This clone has a handful of counts. V usage is TRBV28 and J usage is TRBJ1-6; 9 bases are shared with TRBD1. The CDR3 length is 18 residues. Germline values: CDR1 MDHEN, CDR2 SYDVKM. V dropped 2 bases and J dropped 8; count of bases not matched to a gene: 13. The CDR3 DNA reads TGTGCCAGCAGTTTACCAACGGGACAGGGATTCCCCTATTCACCCCTCCACTTT. Protein sequence: CASSLPTGQGFPYSPLHF.

The chain uses TRBV7-6 and TRBJ2-1, with 9 nucleotides matching TRBD2. The CDR3 length is 15 residues. The V gene's germline CDR1 is SGHVS and CDR2 FNYEAQ. V shed 5 bases, J shed 5 bases, and the junction held 7 bases outside the gene matches. The CDR3 DNA follows: TGTGCCAGCAGCCTACAGGGGACTAGCAACAATGAGCAGTTCTTC. Translated: CASSLQGTSNNEQFF.

The V and J genes are TRBV6-2 or TRBV6-3 and TRBJ2-7; D possibly corresponds to TRBD1 (6 bases). The V end was cut by 2 bases, the J end by 5 bases, with 16 bases between. Germline loops: CDR1 MNHEY, CDR2 SVGEGT. The CDR3 is 15 amino acids. The CDR3 region has the DNA TGTGCCAGCAGTTACGCCCTGGGCAGGGGAAACGAGCAGTACTTC. Residues: CASSYALGRGNEQYF.

The chain carries TRBV4-3 and TRBJ2-1, with 11 nucleotides matching TRBD2. Germline V CDR1 and CDR2: LGHNA, YSLEER. The CDR3 has 21 residues. Trimming took 4 bases from V and 0 from J; bases not matched to a gene: 17. The CDR3 reads CASSPTRGGTSGSCSYNEQFF. The CDR3, as DNA: TGCGCCAGCAGCCCCACCCGGGGGGGGACTAGCGGTTCCTGCTCCTACAATGAGCAGTTCTTC.

The chain recombines TRBV6-2 or TRBV6-3 with TRBJ2-2; 8 bases agree with TRBD2. J lost 5 bases, V lost 5 bases, and 4 bases had no gene match. The germline CDR1 and CDR2 sequences are MNHEY and SVGEGT. This CDR3 comprises 14 residues. CDR3 sequence: CASSRTSRTGELFF. As DNA, the CDR3 is TGTGCCAGCAGTAGGACTAGCAGGACCGGGGAGCTGTTTTTT.

The chain is built from TRBV7-2 and TRBJ2-7; TRBD2 agrees at 8 bases. This CDR3 region has 14 residues. Trimming at V came to 5 bases and at J to 3 bases, leaving 6 bases not matched to a gene. Per germline, CDR1 SGHTA and CDR2 FQGNSA. The CDR3: CASSHQAGGYEQYF. For the CDR3, the DNA is TGTGCCAGCAGCCACCAGGCGGGGGGCTACGAGCAGTACTTC.

The count of this clone is one. The gene calls are TRBV7-2 and TRBJ2-2, with 12 bases matching TRBD2. Germline-derived CDR1 and CDR2 are SGHTA and FQGNSA. The junction had 11 bases not matched to a gene; V was cut back by 4 bases and J by 5 bases. This CDR3 region has 18 residues. CDR3 nucleotide sequence: TGTGCCAGCAGCTCAAGACTAGCGGGGGACCGAGGGACCGGGGAGCTGTTTTTT. It codes for CASSSRLAGDRGTGELFF.

Only a few counts were recorded for this clone. DNA for the CDR3: TGTGCCAGCAGCCAAGATCAGGGGCAGGGCTACGAGCAGTACTTC. Translated: CASSQDQGQGYEQYF. J is TRBJ2-7 and V is TRBV3-1 (or the pseudogene TRBV3-2), with D possibly being TRBD1 (6 bases). Germline lookup yields CDR1 LGHDT and CDR2 YNNKEL (reference sequence). The ends were cut back, 0 bases at V and 3 bases at J, with 12 bases in the middle. The CDR3 consists of 15 residues.

This chain uses TRBV6-6 with TRBJ2-7; the D is unclear. From germline, CDR1 is MNHNY and CDR2 SVGAGI (reference sequence). The CDR3 is 13 residues long. V gave up 4 bases and J gave up 2 bases, with 9 bases separating them. As DNA, the CDR3 is TGTGCCAGCAGTTCCGACACGACCTACGAGCAGTACTTC. It encodes CASSSDTTYEQYF.

This clone was observed a single time. This chain links TRBV10-3 with TRBJ1-5; D is perhaps TRBD1 (5 bases). Germline CDR1 and CDR2: ENHRY and SYGVKD. The CDR3 has 12 residues. V lost 10 bases, J lost 4 bases, and 11 bases lay in between. In nucleotides, the CDR3 is TGTGCCAGCAGGGCGGAAAATCAGCCCCAGCATTTT. Its protein product is CASRAENQPQHF.

This clone was picked up one time. CDR3 residues: CASSSKRTGGYNSPLHF. The CDR3, as DNA: TGTGCCAGCAGCTCTAAGCGGACAGGGGGCTATAATTCACCCCTCCACTTT. The chain has TRBV5-6 and TRBJ1-6, with 10 bases identical to TRBD1. The CDR3 consists of 17 residues. CDR1 and CDR2 (germline): SGHDT, YYEEEE. Losses at the gene ends were 3 bases for V and 3 bases for J; bases not matched to a gene: 6.

This chain uses TRBV2 with TRBJ1-6, with a weak D call TRBD1 (6 bases). Trimming cost V 3 bases and J 7 bases, with 10 bases left between them. The length of the CDR3 is 14 residues. Germline V gene sequence: CDR1 SNHLY, CDR2 FYNNEI. The CDR3 sequence: CASSEYRGNSPLHF. CDR3 sequence (DNA): TGTGCCAGCAGTGAGTATAGGGGGAATTCACCCCTCCACTTT. Supplemented by reference TRBV2 and TRBJ1-6, the full variable domain reads EPEVTQTPSHQVTQMGQEVILRCVPISNHLYFYWYRQILGQKVEFLVSFYNNEISEKSEIFDDQFSVERPDGSNFTLKIRSTKLEDSAMYFCASSEYRGNSPLHFGNGTRLTVT.

The gene calls are TRBV29-1 and TRBJ2-1, with 13 bases matching TRBD2. V shed 7 bases and J 0 bases; nucleotides not matched to a gene: 3. In germline, CDR1 is SQVTM, CDR2 ANQGSEA. There are 15 residues in the CDR3. The CDR3 sequence is CSARTSGSSYNEQFF. The CDR3 DNA is TGCAGCGCTAGGACTAGCGGGAGCTCCTACAATGAGCAGTTCTTC.